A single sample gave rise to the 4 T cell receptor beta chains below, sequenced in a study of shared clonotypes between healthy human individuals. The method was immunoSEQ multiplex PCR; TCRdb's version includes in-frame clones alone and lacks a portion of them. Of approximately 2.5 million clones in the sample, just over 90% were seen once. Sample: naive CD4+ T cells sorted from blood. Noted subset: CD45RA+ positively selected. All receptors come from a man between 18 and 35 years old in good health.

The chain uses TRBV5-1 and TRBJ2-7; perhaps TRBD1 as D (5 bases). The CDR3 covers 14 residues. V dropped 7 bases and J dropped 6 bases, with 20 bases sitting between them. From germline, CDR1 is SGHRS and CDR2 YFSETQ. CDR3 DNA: TGCGCCAGCGCCTTAAGTGGGGCAGCAGGCGAGCAGTACTTC. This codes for CASALSGAAGEQYF.

CDR3 coding DNA: TGTGCCAGCAGCCCAGGCCCGGAAAGGGGATATGGCTACACCTTC. Its translation: CASSPGPERGYGYTF. The J gene is TRBJ1-2, the V gene TRBV5-8; D perhaps matches TRBD1 (5 bases). This CDR3 is 15 amino acids long. Germline CDR1 and CDR2: SGHTS and YDEGEE. V lost 4 bases to trimming and J lost 5 bases, with 18 bases between them. Using reference TRBV5-8 and TRBJ1-2 for the parts outside the CDR3, the full variable domain is EAGVTQSPTHLIKTRGQQATLRCSPISGHTSVYWYQQALGLGLQFLLWYDEGEERNRGNFPPRFSGRQFPNYSSELNVNALELEDSALYLCASSPGPERGYGYTFGSGTRLTVV.

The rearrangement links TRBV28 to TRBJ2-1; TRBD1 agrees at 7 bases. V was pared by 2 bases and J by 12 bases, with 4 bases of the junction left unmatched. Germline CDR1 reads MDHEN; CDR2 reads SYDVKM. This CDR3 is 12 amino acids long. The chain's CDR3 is CASSLGDSLQFF. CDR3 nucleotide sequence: TGTGCCAGCAGTTTAGGGGACAGTTTGCAGTTCTTC.

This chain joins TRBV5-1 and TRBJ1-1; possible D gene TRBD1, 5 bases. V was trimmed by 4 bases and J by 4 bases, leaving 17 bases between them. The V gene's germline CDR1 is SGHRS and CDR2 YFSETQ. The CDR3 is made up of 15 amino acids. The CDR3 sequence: CASSRQGALATEAFF. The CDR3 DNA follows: TGCGCCAGCAGCCGTCAAGGGGCCCTCGCCACTGAAGCTTTCTTT.